Shown below are 16 T cell receptor beta chains from a single sample sequenced in a study of blood T cell repertoires in COVID-19. TCRdb keeps only in-frame clones here, not all; method: immunoSEQ multiplex PCR. The sample lists some 200,000 clones, more than 75% occurring once. The sequencing sample was made of peripheral blood. These receptors originate from a man between 65 and 85 years old with acute or convalescent COVID-19.

V usage is TRBV28 and J usage is TRBJ2-1; TRBD1 might be the D (6 bases). Germline V lookup: CDR1 MDHEN, CDR2 SYDVKM. The CDR3 runs to 13 residues. V lost 6 bases and J lost 8, with 14 bases in between. Written as DNA, the CDR3 is TGTGCCAGCAGACCGACAGGTAATTATGAGCAGTTCTTC. This translates into CASRPTGNYEQFF.

The genes are TRBV6-5 and TRBJ1-6; 8 nucleotides agree with TRBD1. This CDR3 region has 14 residues. Unmatched junction bases numbered 8, after V lost 6 bases and J lost 10 bases. Germline CDR1 is MNHEY and CDR2 is SVGAGI. CDR3 sequence (DNA): TGTGCCAGCAGCCGACAGGGGAAGGGATCACCCCTCCACTTT. This translates into CASSRQGKGSPLHF.

A few counts support this clone. The chain uses TRBV6-2 or TRBV6-3 and TRBJ2-1; 9 nucleotides agree with TRBD2. The CDR3 is 16 amino acids. V gave up 2 bases and J gave up 4 bases; unmatched junction bases: 6. Germline CDR1 and CDR2: MNHEY and SVGEGT. CDR3 DNA sequence: TGTGCCAGCAGTTACATGGCGGGGGGGCTTTACAATGAGCAGTTCTTC. It codes for CASSYMAGGLYNEQFF.

The chain is built from TRBV7-6 and TRBJ1-3; D is possibly TRBD1 (6 bases). From germline, CDR1 is SGHVS and CDR2 FNYEAQ. Trimming removed 1 base at V and 4 bases at J, with 14 bases between. The CDR3 runs to 16 residues. The CDR3 coding sequence is TGTGCCAGCAGCTTAGTGGTGCCCCAGGGGGGAAACACCATATATTTT. This codes for CASSLVVPQGGNTIYF.

The rearrangement joins TRBV7-7 to TRBJ2-1; 10 bases fit TRBD1. Unmatched junction bases numbered 1, after V lost 3 bases and J lost 2 bases. Germline V gives CDR1 SSHAT, CDR2 FNYEAQ (reference sequence). This CDR3 comprises 15 residues. The CDR3 nucleotides are TGTGCCAGCAGCTTGGGACAGGGGACCTACAATGAGCAGTTCTTC. Translation: CASSLGQGTYNEQFF.

This clone is a singleton in its sample. The rearrangement links TRBV18 to TRBJ2-3, with D possibly matching TRBD2 (5 bases). This CDR3 region has 14 residues. With 0 bases removed from V and 6 bases from J, the gap between germline ends came to 10 bases. Germline V lookup: CDR1 KGHSH, CDR2 LQKENI. CDR3 DNA: TGTGCCAGCTCACCACCGTCGAGGGAGGATACGCAGTATTTT. Its translation is CASSPPSREDTQYF.

The chain links TRBV5-1 to TRBJ1-4; no firm D call. Germline-derived CDR1 and CDR2 are SGHRS and YFSETQ. Trimming stripped 0 bases from V and 5 bases from J, with 5 bases between. The CDR3 runs 13 residues. The CDR3 protein is CASSLVANEKLFF. In DNA form, the CDR3 reads TGCGCCAGCAGCTTGGTAGCAAATGAAAAACTGTTTTTT.

The chain recombines TRBV7-2 with TRBJ1-5; TRBD1 matches at 8 bases. In germline, CDR1 is SGHTA, CDR2 FQGNSA. V gave up 5 bases and J gave up 4 bases; unmatched junction bases: 7. The length of the CDR3 is 15 residues. CDR3 residues: CASSPGQAGNQPQHF. CDR3 DNA sequence: TGTGCCAGCAGCCCGGGACAGGCGGGGAATCAGCCCCAGCATTTT.

This chain joins TRBV21-1 and TRBJ1-6. TRBV21-1 is deemed a pseudogene. CDR3 length: 22 residues. The CDR3 region has the DNA TGTGCCAGCAGCAAAGGGGAATTAGGGGGGGGCCATAGGTACTCCTATAATTCACCCCTCCACTTT. As protein: CASSKGELGGGHRYSYNSPLHF.

The chain combines TRBV5-1 with TRBJ2-7, with 7 positions matching TRBD1. Trimming at V came to 3 bases and at J to 3 bases, leaving 9 bases not matched to a gene. CDR1 is SGHRS and CDR2 is YFSETQ in the germline V gene. This CDR3 spans 15 amino acids. CDR3 DNA sequence: TGCGCCAGCAGCTGGGCCGAGGGGGCCGTCTACGAGCAGTACTTC. Amino acid sequence: CASSWAEGAVYEQYF. Variable domain in full (rest from reference TRBV5-1 and TRBJ2-7): KAGVTQTPRYLIKTRGQQVTLSCSPISGHRSVSWYQQTPGQGLQFLFEYFSETQRNKGNFPGRFSGRQFSNSRSEMNVSTLELGDSALYLCASSWAEGAVYEQYFGPGTRLTVT.

The V call is TRBV7-3, the J call TRBJ2-1, with D unresolved. The CDR3 is made up of 15 amino acids. The germline V gene encodes CDR1 SGHTA and CDR2 FQGTGA. Trimming removed 1 base from V and 10 bases from J, with 17 bases in between. The CDR3 reads CASSLNPATFQEQFF. As DNA, the CDR3 is TGTGCCAGCAGCTTAAATCCCGCAACCTTTCAGGAGCAGTTCTTC.

The chain recombines TRBV10-2 with TRBJ1-5; a possible D gene is TRBD1 (5 bases). Germline assignment: CDR1 WSHSY and CDR2 SAAADI. The CDR3 spans 17 residues. V was shortened by 2 bases and J by 1 base, with 15 bases between the two germline ends. The CDR3 loop reads CASSEEHLAGSNQPQHF. The DNA for the CDR3 is TGCGCCAGCAGTGAGGAACACTTGGCAGGGAGCAATCAGCCCCAGCATTTT.

This rearrangement joins TRBV28 to TRBJ2-3, with a tentative D call TRBD2 (5 bases). Trimming left V 3 bases short and J 0 bases short, with 10 bases between. The CDR3 length is 15 residues. Germline assignment: CDR1 MDHEN and CDR2 SYDVKM. For the CDR3, the DNA is TGTGCCAGCAGTTTTGCAGCGGTTAGCACAGATACGCAGTATTTT. The encoded protein is CASSFAAVSTDTQYF.

The chain recombines TRBV2 with TRBJ1-4, with TRBD1 matching 10 bases. With 6 bases clipped from V and 10 bases from J, the junction kept 8 bases outside the gene matches. The CDR3 is made up of 14 amino acids. The germline V gene has CDR1 SNHLY and CDR2 FYNNEI. The CDR3 loop reads CASSAGTGAGKLFF. The DNA of the CDR3 is TGTGCCAGCAGCGCCGGGACAGGGGCCGGAAAACTGTTTTTT.

The rearrangement uses TRBV7-3 and TRBJ1-5; D call uncertain. V was pared by 2 bases and J by 3 bases, with 5 bases between. The CDR3 has 13 amino acids. CDR1 SGHTA and CDR2 FQGTGA come from the germline V gene. CDR3 nucleotide sequence: TGTGCCAGCAGCTTAGGCCCCAATCAGCCCCAGCATTTT. Translated, it gives CASSLGPNQPQHF. Together with reference TRBV7-3 and TRBJ1-5, the CDR3 gives the full variable domain: GAGVSQTPSNKVTEKGKYVELRCDPISGHTALYWYRQSLGQGPEFLIYFQGTGAADDSGLPNDRFFAVRPEGSVSTLKIQRTERGDSAVYLCASSLGPNQPQHFGDGTRLSIL.

This chain uses TRBV2 with TRBJ2-7; 12 positions match TRBD2. The V gene's germline CDR1 is SNHLY and CDR2 FYNNEI. This CDR3 has 14 amino acids. Trimming removed 5 bases from V and 2 bases from J; junction bases left unmatched: 1. The CDR3 is CASSPSGRAYEQYF. The CDR3 nucleotides read TGTGCCAGCAGTCCTAGCGGGAGGGCCTACGAGCAGTACTTC.